A single sample gave rise to the 8 T cell receptor beta chains below, sequenced in a study of blood T cells in healthy people across ages. The use of a sample-barcoded 5' primer and a J-beta primer mix characterized a second PCR of 7 to 11 cycles. TCRdb reprocessed the 5' RACE reads via MiXCR and lists one record per CDR3 protein. The table lists roughly 800,000 distinct CDR3 sequences, 25% of them singletons. A further study also used this sample, focusing on T cells of mothers and their children.

The sample comprised blood. The receptors were sampled from a boy younger than 18 in good health.

There are a few counts of this clonotype. The rearrangement links TRBV19 to TRBJ1-5, with unresolved D. The CDR3 runs to 13 residues. Germline V gene data show CDR1 as LNHDA and CDR2 as SQIVND (reference sequence). V was pared by 5 bases and J by 4 bases, with 9 bases between. CDR3 DNA: TGTGCCAGTAGTTTTTCGGAAAATCAGCCCCAGCATTTT. Translated: CASSFSENQPQHF.

V is TRBV7-2 and J is TRBJ2-5; possibly TRBD2 for D (5 bases). The closer fit of TRBJ2-7 to the DNA end suggests the J call may be wrong. This CDR3 is 14 amino acids long. The germline V gene has CDR1 SGHTA and CDR2 FQGNSA. CDR3: CASSLISASYEQYF. CDR3 bases: TGTGCCAGCAGCTTAATTAGCGCTTCCTACGAGCAGTACTTC.

This clonotype was picked up a small number of times. The chain uses TRBV6-5 and TRBJ1-2, with 7 bases fitting TRBD1. This CDR3 has 13 residues. Trimming removed 7 bases from V and 6 bases from J; junction bases left unmatched: 8. CDR1 MNHEY and CDR2 SVGAGI come from the germline V gene. The DNA for the CDR3 is TGTGCCAGCACCTACGACAGGGAAAATGGCTACACCTTC. This sequence encodes CASTYDRENGYTF.

Only a few counts were recorded for this clonotype. The V and J genes are TRBV5-1 and TRBJ2-5, with 10 bases that match TRBD2. Germline V CDR1 and CDR2: SGHRS, YFSETQ. J was trimmed by 4 bases and V by 4 bases; bases with no gene match: 7. The CDR3 length is 15 residues. Here the CDR3 DNA reads TGCGCCAGCAGCCGTACTCTAGCGGGGGTAGAGACCCAGTACTTC. This translates into CASSRTLAGVETQYF.

The genes are TRBV14 and TRBJ2-5; D might be TRBD1 (6 bases). The CDR3 totals 15 residues. The germline CDR1 and CDR2 sequences are SGHDN and FVKESK. V lost 5 bases to trimming and J lost 1 base, with 14 bases between them. The CDR3 spells CASSSVDRPQETQYF. CDR3 in DNA: TGTGCCAGCAGCTCGGTGGACAGACCCCAAGAGACCCAGTACTTC.

This clonotype was seen only a few times. The chain couples TRBV27 to TRBJ2-1; the D gene could be TRBD1 or TRBD2 (5 bases each). The V end was cut by 5 bases, the J end by 5 bases, with 10 bases between. Germline lookup yields CDR1 MNHEY and CDR2 SMNVEV (reference sequence). The CDR3 extends over 13 amino acids. The CDR3 DNA sequence: TGTGCCAGCAGTCCCGGGACCCACAATGAGCAGTTCTTC. It encodes CASSPGTHNEQFF.

A word on this clonotype: At one boundary the junction diverges from the germline segment, which might be a read error. This chain links TRBV5-1 with TRBJ2-7; D gene ambiguous. This CDR3 has 11 residues. The germline CDR1 and CDR2 sequences are SGHRS and YFSETQ. The CDR3 DNA follows: TGCGCCAGCAGTCGCTCCAACGAGCAGTACTTC. This encodes CASSRSNEQYF.

The chain employs TRBV11-1 and TRBJ2-7; 7 nucleotides line up with TRBD2. The germline V gene has CDR1 SGHAT and CDR2 FQDESV (reference sequence). V lost 3 bases to trimming and J lost 5 bases; unmatched junction nucleotides: 1. The CDR3 is made up of 12 amino acids. CDR3 loop: CASSLRENEQYF. CDR3 coding DNA: TGTGCCAGCAGCTTGCGGGAGAACGAGCAGTACTTC.